This TCR beta chain was identified in a study of control samples from healthy donors and cancer patients. The data were produced by immunoSEQ multiplex PCR, yet TCRdb's version contains in-frame clones alone and is incomplete. The data show under 150,000 clones, about nine tenths seen once. Per germline, CDR1 SEHNR and CDR2 FQNEAQ (reference sequence). CDR3 length: 14 amino acids. Trimming took 5 bases from V and 3 from J; bases not matched to a gene: 3. This chain links TRBV7-9 with TRBJ1-1; 10 bases align to TRBD1. The sequencing sample was made of blood. The origin of this receptor is a man aged 40-49 years in good health. For the CDR3, the DNA is TGTGCCAGCAGCATGACAGGGGGCGACACTGAAGCTTTCTTT. Its translation: CASSMTGGDTEAFF.